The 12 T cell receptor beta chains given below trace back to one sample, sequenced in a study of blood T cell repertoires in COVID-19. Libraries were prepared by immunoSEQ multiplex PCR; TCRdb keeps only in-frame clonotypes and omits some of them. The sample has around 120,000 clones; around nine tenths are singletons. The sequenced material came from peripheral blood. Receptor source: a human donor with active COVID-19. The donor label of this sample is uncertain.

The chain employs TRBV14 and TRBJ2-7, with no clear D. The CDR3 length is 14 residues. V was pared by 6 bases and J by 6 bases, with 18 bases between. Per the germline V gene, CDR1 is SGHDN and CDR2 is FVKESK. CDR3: CASSLLPQWAEQYF. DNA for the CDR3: TGTGCCAGCAGTCTTTTACCGCAGTGGGCCGAGCAGTACTTC. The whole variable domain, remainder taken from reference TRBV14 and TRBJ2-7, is EAGVTQFPSHSVIEKGQTVTLRCDPISGHDNLYWYRRVMGKEIKFLLHFVKESKQDESGMPNNRFLAERTGGTYSTLKVQPAELEDSGVYFCASSLLPQWAEQYFGPGTRLTVT.

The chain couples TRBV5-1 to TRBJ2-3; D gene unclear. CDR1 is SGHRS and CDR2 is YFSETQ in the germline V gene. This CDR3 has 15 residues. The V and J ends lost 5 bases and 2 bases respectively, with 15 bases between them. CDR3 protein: CASSFMGGATDTQYF. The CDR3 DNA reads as TGCGCCAGCAGTTTCATGGGTGGAGCCACAGATACGCAGTATTTT.

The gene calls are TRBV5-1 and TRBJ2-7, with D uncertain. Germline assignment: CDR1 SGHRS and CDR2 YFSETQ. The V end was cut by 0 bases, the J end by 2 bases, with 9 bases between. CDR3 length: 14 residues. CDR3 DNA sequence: TGCGCCAGCAGCTTGGTCGTTAGTCCCTACGAGCAGTACTTC. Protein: CASSLVVSPYEQYF.

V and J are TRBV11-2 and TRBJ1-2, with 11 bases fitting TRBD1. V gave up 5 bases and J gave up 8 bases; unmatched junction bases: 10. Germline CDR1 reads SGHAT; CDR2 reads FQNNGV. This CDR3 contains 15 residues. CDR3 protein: CASSARTGGGSGYTF. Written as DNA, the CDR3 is TGTGCCAGCAGCGCCCGGACAGGGGGCGGGAGCGGCTACACCTTC.

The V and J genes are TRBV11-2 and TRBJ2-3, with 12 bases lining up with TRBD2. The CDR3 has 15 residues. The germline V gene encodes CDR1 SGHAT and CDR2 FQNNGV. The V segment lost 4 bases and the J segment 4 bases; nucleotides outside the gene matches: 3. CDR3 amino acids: CASSSRLAGADTQYF. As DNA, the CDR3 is TGTGCCAGCAGCTCCCGACTAGCGGGGGCAGATACGCAGTATTTT. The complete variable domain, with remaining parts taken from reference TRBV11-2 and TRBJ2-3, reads EAGVAQSPRYKIIEKRQSVAFWCNPISGHATLYWYQQILGQGPKLLIQFQNNGVVDDSQLPKDRFSAERLKGVDSTLKIQPAKLEDSAVYLCASSSRLAGADTQYFGPGTRLTVL.

As DNA, the CDR3 is TGTGCCAGCAGTGAAGGGGGGCTTGAACAGCCCCAGCATTTT. Translating it yields CASSEGGLEQPQHF. This chain uses TRBV2 with TRBJ1-5; a weak D match, TRBD1 (6 bases). V was shortened by 1 base and J by 7 bases, with 11 bases between the two germline ends. Germline V gene sequence: CDR1 SNHLY, CDR2 FYNNEI. There are 14 residues in the CDR3.

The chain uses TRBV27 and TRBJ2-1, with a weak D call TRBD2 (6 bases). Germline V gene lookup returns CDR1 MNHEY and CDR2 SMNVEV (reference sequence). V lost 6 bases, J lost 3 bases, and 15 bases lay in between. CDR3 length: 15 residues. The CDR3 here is CASRKGTQHYNEQFF. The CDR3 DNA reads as TGTGCCAGCAGAAAAGGGACTCAACACTACAATGAGCAGTTCTTC.

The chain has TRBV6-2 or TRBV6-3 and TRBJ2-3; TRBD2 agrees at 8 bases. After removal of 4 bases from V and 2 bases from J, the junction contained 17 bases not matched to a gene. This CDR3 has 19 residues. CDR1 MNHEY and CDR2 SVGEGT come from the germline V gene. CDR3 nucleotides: TGTGCCAGCAGTTCTTCCCGGCTAGCGGGCCATCGGCCCACAGATACGCAGTATTTT. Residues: CASSSSRLAGHRPTDTQYF.

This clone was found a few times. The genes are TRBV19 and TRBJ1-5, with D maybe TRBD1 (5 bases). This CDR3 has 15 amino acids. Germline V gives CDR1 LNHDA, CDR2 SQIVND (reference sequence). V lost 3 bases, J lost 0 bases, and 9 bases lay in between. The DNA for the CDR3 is TGTGCCAGTAGTATGGCAGGGCTTAGCAATCAGCCCCAGCATTTT. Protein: CASSMAGLSNQPQHF.

The CDR3 DNA follows: TGTGCCAGCAGTTACTCAGGGGTCGGTTCACCCCTCCACTTT. Translated, it gives CASSYSGVGSPLHF. The V and J genes are TRBV6-5 and TRBJ1-6; tentatively, D is TRBD1 (5 bases). Trimming pared 0 bases from V and 9 bases from J, leaving 9 bases between. The CDR3 totals 14 residues. In germline, CDR1 is MNHEY, CDR2 SVGAGI.

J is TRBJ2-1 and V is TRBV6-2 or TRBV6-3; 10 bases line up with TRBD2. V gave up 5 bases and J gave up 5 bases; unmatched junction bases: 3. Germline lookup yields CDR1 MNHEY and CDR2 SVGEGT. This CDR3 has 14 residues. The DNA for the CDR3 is TGTGCCAGCAGTGTACTAGCGGGAAACAATGAGCAGTTCTTC. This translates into CASSVLAGNNEQFF.

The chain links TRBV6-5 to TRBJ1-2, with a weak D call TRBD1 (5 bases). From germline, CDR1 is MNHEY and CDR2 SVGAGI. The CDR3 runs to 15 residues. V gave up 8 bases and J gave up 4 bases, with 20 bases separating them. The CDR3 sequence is CASDTMGRGSYGYTF. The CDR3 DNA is TGTGCCAGCGACACTATGGGGCGGGGTAGCTATGGCTACACCTTC.